The 29 T cell receptor beta chains presented below share a single source sample, sequenced in a study of OX40 agonist ivuxolimab in advanced cancers. Sequencing used immunoSEQ multiplex PCR; TCRdb keeps in-frame clones, though not all of them. Among fewer than 8,000 clones, roughly nine tenths were seen once, and the ten largest hold less than 30%. The sequencing here drew on CD4+ or CD8+ T cells sorted from blood, taken in a trial of the OX40 agonist ivuxolimab. All receptors derive from an adult with an advanced solid tumor such as melanoma, head and neck, liver or kidney cancer.

The chain carries TRBV30 and TRBJ1-2, with D unresolved. Trimming took 3 bases from V and 2 from J, leaving 16 bases between them. The CDR3 totals 15 residues. The V gene's germline CDR1 is GTSNPN and CDR2 SVGIG (reference sequence). CDR3 coding DNA: TGTGCCTGGAGCTCCATCGGGGTCAACAACTATGGCTACACCTTC. Protein sequence: CAWSSIGVNNYGYTF.

The chain has TRBV2 and TRBJ1-1; 9 bases are a match to TRBD1. CDR3 length: 13 residues. Germline CDR1 reads SNHLY; CDR2 reads FYNNEI. J was trimmed by 11 bases and V by 4 bases; bases with no gene match: 8. DNA of the CDR3: TGTGCCAGCAGTGCGGTGGGGACAGGGAGGGCTTTCTTT. It yields the protein CASSAVGTGRAFF. Filled out from reference TRBV2 and TRBJ1-1, the complete variable domain reads EPEVTQTPSHQVTQMGQEVILRCVPISNHLYFYWYRQILGQKVEFLVSFYNNEISEKSEIFDDQFSVERPDGSNFTLKIRSTKLEDSAMYFCASSAVGTGRAFFGQGTRLTVV.

This clone was seen once. The J gene is TRBJ2-7, the V gene TRBV5-1; D not certain. CDR1 is SGHRS and CDR2 is YFSETQ in the germline V gene. The CDR3 has 13 residues. Trimming left V 5 bases short and J 2 bases short, with 11 bases between. The CDR3 DNA reads TGCGCCAGCAGAGGGTTCCTCGCCTACGAGCAGTACTTC. Translation: CASRGFLAYEQYF.

The rearrangement uses TRBV30 and TRBJ2-5; 9 bases fit TRBD1. The junction had 12 bases not matched to a gene; V was cut back by 5 bases and J by 5 bases. The germline V gene encodes CDR1 GTSNPN and CDR2 SVGIG (reference sequence). The CDR3 sequence is 15 residues long. The CDR3 sequence: CAWVPGQGPAETQYF. CDR3 nucleotides: TGTGCCTGGGTCCCGGGACAGGGCCCAGCCGAGACCCAGTACTTC.

The chain employs TRBV13 and TRBJ2-5; no clear D gene. This CDR3 has 12 residues. The V end lost 5 bases, the J end lost 3 bases, and 7 bases lay between the germline ends. Germline-derived CDR1 and CDR2 are PRHDT and FYEKMQ (reference sequence). The CDR3 coding sequence is TGTGCCAGCAGCCGACGAGAAGAGACCCAGTACTTC. As protein: CASSRREETQYF.

The chain uses TRBV5-1 and TRBJ2-1; 7 bases agree with TRBD2. CDR1 is SGHRS, CDR2 YFSETQ, per germline. This CDR3 contains 15 residues. The J segment lost 2 bases and the V segment lost 0 bases, leaving 2 bases of the junction unmatched. CDR3 sequence reads: CASSLAAGTYNEQFF. The CDR3, as DNA: TGCGCCAGCAGCTTGGCAGCGGGGACCTACAATGAGCAGTTCTTC.

This rearrangement joins TRBV4-1 to TRBJ1-6; 11 bases are shared with TRBD1. Germline assignment: CDR1 MGHRA and CDR2 YSYEKL. The trim removed 0 bases at V and 7 bases at J, leaving 8 bases unmatched. This CDR3 comprises 18 residues. The CDR3 spells CASSQDVPGTGGNSPLHF. As DNA, the CDR3 is TGCGCCAGCAGCCAAGATGTTCCTGGGACAGGGGGGAATTCACCCCTCCACTTT.

The rearrangement links TRBV9 to TRBJ2-1, with TRBD2 as a possible D gene (6 bases). Germline V gene data show CDR1 as SGDLS and CDR2 as YYNGEE. The CDR3 has 15 residues. The V end lost 0 bases, the J end lost 1 base, and 8 bases lay between the germline ends. This CDR3 is CASSVGGESYNEQFF. CDR3 nucleotides: TGTGCCAGCAGCGTAGGGGGGGAATCCTACAATGAGCAGTTCTTC.

The J gene is TRBJ1-6, the V gene TRBV5-1; D uncertain. V was cut by 4 bases and J by 10 bases, with 15 bases left in between. Per germline, CDR1 SGHRS and CDR2 YFSETQ. The CDR3 runs to 14 residues. The CDR3 sequence: CASSLQSLYSPLHF. The CDR3 nucleotides are TGCGCCAGCAGCCTCCAAAGTCTTTACTCACCCCTCCACTTT. Variable domain in full (rest from reference TRBV5-1 and TRBJ1-6): KAGVTQTPRYLIKTRGQQVTLSCSPISGHRSVSWYQQTPGQGLQFLFEYFSETQRNKGNFPGRFSGRQFSNSRSEMNVSTLELGDSALYLCASSLQSLYSPLHFGNGTRLTVT.

The V call is TRBV4-1, the J call TRBJ2-7; D remains ambiguous. V lost 3 bases to trimming and J lost 3 bases, with 18 bases between them. The germline CDR1 and CDR2 sequences are MGHRA and YSYEKL. The CDR3 spans 16 residues. This CDR3 reads CASSQVTALMDYEQYF. CDR3 nucleotides: TGCGCCAGCAGCCAGGTCACAGCTCTGATGGACTACGAGCAGTACTTC.

The chain carries TRBV28 and TRBJ1-2; 7 bases fit TRBD1. The junction had 1 base not matched to a gene; V was cut back by 3 bases and J by 0 bases. This CDR3 region has 14 residues. From germline, CDR1 is MDHEN and CDR2 SYDVKM. The CDR3: CASSLGTANYGYTF. Here the CDR3 DNA reads TGTGCCAGCAGTTTGGGGACAGCTAACTATGGCTACACCTTC.

This chain joins TRBV28 and TRBJ2-5; 11 bases fit TRBD2. The CDR3 sequence is 13 residues long. CDR1 is MDHEN, CDR2 SYDVKM, per germline. CDR3 region: CATGLAEGETQYF. The CDR3 region has the DNA TGTGCTACGGGACTAGCGGAAGGGGAGACCCAGTACTTC. Drawing the rest from reference TRBV28 and TRBJ2-5, the complete variable domain is DVKVTQSSRYLVKRTGEKVFLECVQDMDHENMFWYRQDPGLGLRLIYFSYDVKMKEKGDIPEGYSVSREKKERFSLILESASTNQTSMYLCATGLAEGETQYFGPGTRLLVL.

The chain has TRBV7-2 and TRBJ1-1; D remains ambiguous. From germline, CDR1 is SGHTA and CDR2 FQGNSA. CDR3 length: 13 residues. The germline V and J ends were trimmed by 0 bases and 2 bases, with 4 bases remaining between them. The CDR3 spells CASSLALNTEAFF. Here the CDR3 DNA reads TGTGCCAGCAGCTTAGCTCTAAACACTGAAGCTTTCTTT.

This rearrangement joins TRBV6-5 to TRBJ1-3; the match to TRBD1 covers 7 bases. CDR1 and CDR2 (germline): MNHEY, SVGAGI. The CDR3 is made up of 14 amino acids. Trimming took 6 bases from V and 4 from J; bases not matched to a gene: 6. The CDR3 region is CASSYRGMGNTIYF. DNA of the CDR3: TGTGCCAGCAGCTACAGGGGAATGGGAAACACCATATATTTT.

V and J are TRBV4-1 and TRBJ1-2; no clear D. Trimming shortened V by 3 bases and J by 2 bases, and 16 bases separated the two germline ends. CDR1 is MGHRA, CDR2 YSYEKL, per germline. The CDR3 covers 16 residues. The CDR3 DNA reads TGCGCCAGCAGCCACCTGGAGTGGGATCTGAACTATGGCTACACCTTC. Amino acids: CASSHLEWDLNYGYTF.

The chain uses TRBV2 and TRBJ2-7; 7 nucleotides align to TRBD2. J was trimmed by 0 bases and V by 2 bases; bases with no gene match: 7. CDR1 and CDR2 (germline): SNHLY, FYNNEI. The CDR3 contains 16 residues. CDR3 loop: CASSEMGREFSYEQYF. The CDR3 nucleotides are TGTGCCAGCAGTGAAATGGGGCGGGAGTTCTCCTACGAGCAGTACTTC.

The chain couples TRBV7-6 to TRBJ1-2; tentative D call: TRBD1 (5 bases). Trimming took 5 bases from V and 6 from J, leaving 16 bases between them. The CDR3 has 14 amino acids. The germline V gene has CDR1 SGHVS and CDR2 FNYEAQ. The CDR3 nucleotides read TGTGCCAGCAGCCTAAACCCGGGGGGGGATGGCTACACCTTC. It encodes CASSLNPGGDGYTF. The entire variable domain, with the rest obtained from reference TRBV7-6 and TRBJ1-2, is as follows: GAGVSQSPRYKVTKRGQDVALRCDPISGHVSLYWYRQALGQGPEFLTYFNYEAQQDKSGLPNDRFSAERPEGSISTLTIQRTEQRDSAMYRCASSLNPGGDGYTFGSGTRLTVV.

The V call is TRBV9, the J call TRBJ2-1; 8 bases align to TRBD2. Germline trimming cut 0 bases from V and 3 bases from J; bases unmatched to any gene: 5. Germline-derived CDR1 and CDR2 are SGDLS and YYNGEE. The CDR3 is made up of 16 amino acids. CDR3 protein: CASSVASSGVYNEQFF. CDR3 in DNA: TGTGCCAGCAGCGTAGCTAGTAGCGGGGTCTACAATGAGCAGTTCTTC.

This clone was seen only once. This sequence joins TRBV6-5 and TRBJ2-1; possible D gene TRBD2, 6 bases. The germline V and J ends were trimmed by 4 bases and 0 bases, with 13 bases remaining between them. This CDR3 contains 16 residues. CDR1 is MNHEY, CDR2 SVGAGI, per germline. DNA of the CDR3: TGTGCCAGCAGTTCCTCAATGCGGGGCTCCTACAATGAGCAGTTCTTC. Its translation is CASSSSMRGSYNEQFF.

This chain joins TRBV30 and TRBJ2-5, with D uncertain. V lost 0 bases, J lost 1 base, and 9 bases lay in between. This CDR3 has 14 amino acids. The V gene's germline CDR1 is GTSNPN and CDR2 SVGIG (reference sequence). The CDR3 region is CAWSVADSQETQYF. The CDR3 DNA sequence: TGTGCCTGGAGTGTGGCAGATAGCCAAGAGACCCAGTACTTC.

The V gene is TRBV5-4, the J gene TRBJ2-3; TRBD2 agrees at 10 bases. Trimming removed 4 bases from V and 2 bases from J; junction bases left unmatched: 10. This CDR3 is built from 17 residues. Germline values: CDR1 SGHNT, CDR2 YYREEE (reference sequence). The CDR3 DNA sequence: TGTGCCAGCAGCCGTACAGCGGGAGGGCCATTCACAGATACGCAGTATTTT. This translates into CASSRTAGGPFTDTQYF.

The chain has TRBV9 and TRBJ2-7; D call uncertain. This CDR3 comprises 14 residues. CDR1 and CDR2 (germline): SGDLS, YYNGEE. Trimming took 0 bases from V and 0 from J, leaving 7 bases between them. The CDR3 sequence: CASSVGVSSYEQYF. CDR3 nucleotides: TGTGCCAGCAGCGTAGGTGTCAGCTCCTACGAGCAGTACTTC.

The rearrangement links TRBV6-5 to TRBJ1-1; D is ambiguous. This CDR3 has 14 residues. The germline V gene has CDR1 MNHEY and CDR2 SVGAGI. The V and J ends lost 6 bases and 3 bases respectively, with 14 bases between them. This CDR3 reads CASSRLTGDTEAFF. The CDR3 DNA reads TGTGCCAGCAGCCGACTAACCGGGGACACTGAAGCTTTCTTT.

V usage is TRBV7-8 and J usage is TRBJ2-5; D gene unclear. Trimming left V 3 bases short and J 5 bases short, with 1 base between. CDR1 is SGHVS and CDR2 is FQNEAQ in the germline V gene. This CDR3 comprises 10 residues. As DNA, the CDR3 is TGTGCCAGCAGCTTGGAGACCCAGTACTTC. Amino acid sequence: CASSLETQYF.

The V call is TRBV19, the J call TRBJ2-1; weak D call: TRBD2 (6 bases). Trimming stripped 5 bases from V and 4 bases from J, with 12 bases between. Germline values: CDR1 LNHDA, CDR2 SQIVND (reference sequence). The CDR3 is made up of 14 amino acids. The CDR3 sequence: CASSGGTEYNEQFF. The CDR3 DNA sequence: TGTGCCAGTAGTGGGGGGACTGAATACAATGAGCAGTTCTTC.

The rearrangement links TRBV5-5 to TRBJ2-1; 14 bases line up with TRBD2. Germline V lookup: CDR1 SGHKS, CDR2 YYEKEE (reference sequence). This CDR3 region has 18 residues. V lost 0 bases and J lost 7; bases outside the gene matches: 9. The CDR3 loop reads CASSLEGLAGARRNEQFF. The CDR3, as DNA: TGTGCCAGCAGCTTGGAGGGACTAGCGGGAGCGCGTCGGAATGAGCAGTTCTTC.

This clone has a single count. The chain has TRBV6-1 and TRBJ2-3, with TRBD2 matching over 12 bases. CDR3 length: 17 residues. CDR1 and CDR2 from the germline V gene are MNHNS and SASEGT. Trimming cost V 4 bases and J 4 bases; bases outside gene matches: 9. For the CDR3, the DNA is TGTGCCAGCAGTGCCCCTAGCGGGAGGGGAATCGCAGATACGCAGTATTTT. Translated: CASSAPSGRGIADTQYF.

This clone was seen a few times. V is TRBV5-4 and J is TRBJ1-1; D gene ambiguous. Germline loops: CDR1 SGHNT, CDR2 YYREEE (reference sequence). V was trimmed by 0 bases and J by 4 bases, leaving 10 bases between them. CDR3 length: 14 residues. This chain's CDR3 is CASSLVAGVTEAFF. The CDR3 coding sequence is TGTGCCAGCAGCTTGGTAGCTGGGGTCACTGAAGCTTTCTTT.

V is TRBV4-1 and J is TRBJ2-7, with 8 bases identical to TRBD1. CDR3 length: 14 residues. Trimming removed 4 bases from V and 6 bases from J; junction bases left unmatched: 8. Germline V gene lookup returns CDR1 MGHRA and CDR2 YSYEKL. The CDR3, as DNA: TGCGCCAGCAGCCGAATAGGACAGGGCGGCGAGCAGTACTTC. It yields the protein CASSRIGQGGEQYF.